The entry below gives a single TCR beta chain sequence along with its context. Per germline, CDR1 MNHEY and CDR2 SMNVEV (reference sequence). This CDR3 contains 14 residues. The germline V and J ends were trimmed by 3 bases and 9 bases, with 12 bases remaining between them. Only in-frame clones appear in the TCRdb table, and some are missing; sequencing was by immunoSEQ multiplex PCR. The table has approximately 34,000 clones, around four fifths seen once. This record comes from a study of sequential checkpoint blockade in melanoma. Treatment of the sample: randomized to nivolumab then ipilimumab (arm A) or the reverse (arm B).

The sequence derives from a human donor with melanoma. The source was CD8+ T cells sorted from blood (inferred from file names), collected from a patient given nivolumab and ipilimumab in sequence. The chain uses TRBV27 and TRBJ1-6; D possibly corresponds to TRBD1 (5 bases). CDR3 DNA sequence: TGTGCCAGCAGTTTCCCAGGGAAGGCTTCACCCCTCCACTTT. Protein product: CASSFPGKASPLHF.